These 28 T cell receptor beta chains were all obtained from the same sample, sequenced in a study of T cell repertoires in cytomegalovirus infection. No antigens are known for them. TCRdb fed the reads into MiXCR, producing one record per CDR3 protein. The sample shows approximately 1,000,000 distinct CDR3 sequences, approximately 30% of them seen only once. The sample in question was cultured CD8+ T cells from PBMCs, obtained from culture after CMV antigen stimulation. The receptor set was obtained from a human donor in good health (CMV status not recorded). Some clones in this sample may be carry-over from other donors' samples.

This clonotype was seen a handful of times. The chain links TRBV7-9 to TRBJ1-5; maybe TRBD1 (6 bases). Germline V CDR1 and CDR2: SEHNR, FQNEAQ (reference sequence). Deletions cut 4 bases from V and 5 bases from J, with 12 bases between. This CDR3 is built from 14 residues. CDR3 protein: CASSSRGRDQPQHF. The CDR3 bases are TGTGCCAGCAGCTCCAGGGGCCGGGATCAGCCCCAGCATTTT.

This clonotype came up a few times. The chain has TRBV11-2 and TRBJ2-4, with D possibly being TRBD2 (6 bases). The CDR3 covers 18 residues. The germline V and J ends were trimmed by 0 bases and 0 bases, with 15 bases remaining between them. CDR1 and CDR2 (germline): SGHAT, FQNNGV. This CDR3 is CASSLDKGTALAKNIQYF. Here the CDR3 DNA reads TGTGCCAGCAGCTTAGATAAGGGGACTGCATTAGCCAAAAACATTCAGTACTTC. The full variable domain, rest sourced from reference TRBV11-2 and TRBJ2-4, is EAGVAQSPRYKIIEKRQSVAFWCNPISGHATLYWYQQILGQGPKLLIQFQNNGVVDDSQLPKDRFSAERLKGVDSTLKIQPAKLEDSAVYLCASSLDKGTALAKNIQYFGAGTRLSVL.

This clonotype was detected many times. The V call is TRBV11-1, the J call TRBJ2-1; D gene unclear. The CDR3 is made up of 17 amino acids. Germline assignment: CDR1 SGHAT and CDR2 FQDESV (reference sequence). V lost 7 bases and J 1 base, leaving 20 bases between the germline ends. The CDR3 here is CASTPLGPSESYNEQFF. CDR3 in DNA: TGTGCCAGCACCCCCCTCGGGCCGTCCGAGTCCTACAATGAGCAGTTCTTC.

The table lists this clonotype with a few counts. The chain has TRBV10-3 and TRBJ2-3; TRBD2 might be the D (6 bases). This CDR3 spans 13 amino acids. CDR1 is ENHRY, CDR2 SYGVKD, per germline. Between the trimmed V and J ends, which lost 7 bases and 4 bases, there was a span of 12 bases. CDR3 sequence (DNA): TGTGCCATCATGGAGGGGTCGCCAGATACGCAGTATTTT. It specifies CAIMEGSPDTQYF.

This clonotype was observed a few times. V is TRBV10-3 and J is TRBJ2-7; 11 nucleotides line up with TRBD1. Germline V gene sequence: CDR1 ENHRY, CDR2 SYGVKD. This CDR3 is 15 amino acids long. V gave up 3 bases and J gave up 5 bases; unmatched junction bases: 6. DNA of the CDR3: TGTGCCATCAGTGATCCCCGGACAGGGGGCCACGAGCAGTACTTC. It is translated as CAISDPRTGGHEQYF.

The V gene is TRBV28, the J gene TRBJ2-7, with D possibly being TRBD1 or TRBD2 (5 bases each). This CDR3 has 16 amino acids. Germline assignment: CDR1 MDHEN and CDR2 SYDVKM. V lost 5 bases, J lost 5 bases, and 22 bases lay in between. The CDR3, as DNA: TGTGCCAGCAGTCCCGAGGGCCTGCGACAGCGACACGAGCAGTACGTC. This codes for CASSPEGLRQRHEQYV.

J is TRBJ1-4 and V is TRBV7-6; maybe TRBD1 (5 bases). The CDR3 is made up of 13 amino acids. CDR1 is SGHVS and CDR2 is FNYEAQ in the germline V gene. V lost 5 bases and J 8 bases, leaving 12 bases between the germline ends. CDR3 in amino acids: CASSHPAGEKLFF. The CDR3 DNA follows: TGTGCCAGCAGCCATCCGGCAGGGGAAAAACTGTTTTTT.

The rearrangement uses TRBV27 and TRBJ1-1; no definite D call. The germline V gene encodes CDR1 MNHEY and CDR2 SMNVEV (reference sequence). The CDR3 sequence is 14 residues long. V was clipped by 8 bases and J by 0 bases, with 13 bases between them. The CDR3 bases are TGTGCCAGCGGAAAGACGTACATGAACACTGAAGCTTTCTTT. Encoded protein: CASGKTYMNTEAFF.

V usage is TRBV6-1 and J usage is TRBJ1-1; tentatively, D is TRBD1 (6 bases). CDR1 is MNHNS and CDR2 is SASEGT in the germline V gene. The CDR3 extends over 17 amino acids. V lost 3 bases and J 3 bases, leaving 20 bases between the germline ends. CDR3 coding DNA: TGTGCCAGCAGTGATCCATGGTCAGGGGTTAGGGACACTGAAGCTTTCTTT. Its protein is CASSDPWSGVRDTEAFF.

CDR3 nucleotides: TGTGCCAGCAGTCCACTAGCGGGGGGCACCTACGAGCAGTACGTC. This sequence encodes CASSPLAGGTYEQYV. The V gene is TRBV6-6, the J gene TRBJ2-7; TRBD2 agrees at 12 bases. Trimming at V came to 5 bases and at J to 2 bases, leaving 4 bases not matched to a gene. This CDR3 is 15 amino acids long. CDR1 MNHNY and CDR2 SVGAGI come from the germline V gene (reference sequence).

This rearrangement joins TRBV29-1 to TRBJ2-1; a possible D gene is TRBD1 (5 bases). Deletions cut 2 bases from V and 8 bases from J, with 7 bases between. This CDR3 is 11 amino acids long. Germline assignment: CDR1 SQVTM and CDR2 ANQGSEA. In nucleotides, the CDR3 is TGCAGCGTTGAAAGGGGTTATGAGCAGTTCTTC. Its translation: CSVERGYEQFF.

This clonotype showed up just a few times. J is TRBJ2-3 and V is TRBV29-1; no reliable D call. V was clipped by 4 bases and J by 2 bases, with 13 bases between them. The CDR3 consists of 14 residues. Germline V gives CDR1 SQVTM, CDR2 ANQGSEA. The CDR3 nucleotides read TGCAGCGTTGCAAGTGACTCCGCCACAGATACGCAGTATTTT. This codes for CSVASDSATDTQYF.

This clonotype has a single count. This chain uses TRBV6-6 with TRBJ1-5, with D unclear. Trimming removed 0 bases from V and 3 bases from J, with 9 bases in between. Germline V gene lookup returns CDR1 MNHNY and CDR2 SVGAGI (reference sequence). This CDR3 region has 15 residues. CDR3 amino acids: CASSYSEGNNQPQHF. In nucleotides, the CDR3 is TGTGCCAGCAGTTACTCGGAGGGAAACAATCAGCCCCAGCATTTT.

This clonotype was picked up a small number of times. The rearrangement uses TRBV5-8 and TRBJ2-3; a possible D gene is TRBD2 (5 bases). Deletions cut 3 bases from V and 1 base from J, with 12 bases between. The CDR3 sequence is 15 residues long. Germline V lookup: CDR1 SGHTS, CDR2 YDEGEE. The DNA for the CDR3 is TGTGCCAGCAGCTCGGGCCCAGCGGGCACAGATACGCAGTATTTT. Its translation is CASSSGPAGTDTQYF.

The chain uses TRBV6-2 or TRBV6-3 and TRBJ2-1, with TRBD2 identical over 8 bases. The ends lost 7 bases at V and 0 bases at J; junction bases unmatched: 5. Germline assignment: CDR1 MNHEY and CDR2 SVGEGT. The CDR3 is 15 residues long. DNA for the CDR3: TGTGCCAGCAAGGTAGCGGGGAGCTCCTACAATGAGCAGTTCTTC. As protein: CASKVAGSSYNEQFF.

CDR3: CASSQDAWAAGDIQYF. DNA for the CDR3: TGCGCCAGCAGCCAAGACGCATGGGCGGCAGGGGACATTCAGTACTTC. This chain links TRBV4-3 with TRBJ2-4; perhaps TRBD1 as D (6 bases). V dropped 0 bases and J dropped 8 bases, with 17 bases sitting between them. This CDR3 has 16 amino acids. Germline V gene lookup returns CDR1 LGHNA and CDR2 YSLEER.

CDR3 region: CASSLIYSGRDTIYF. The CDR3, as DNA: TGTGCCAGCAGTCTTATCTACAGCGGGCGGGACACCATATATTTT. This sequence joins TRBV12-3 or TRBV12-4 and TRBJ1-3; D gene ambiguous. V was cut by 5 bases and J by 8 bases, with 19 bases left in between. This CDR3 has 15 residues.

This clonotype has more than one count but fewer than ten. This rearrangement joins TRBV24-1 to TRBJ1-1; TRBD1 is a possible D gene (5 bases). V was clipped by 5 bases and J by 0 bases, with 12 bases between them. The CDR3 runs 15 residues. Per the germline V gene, CDR1 is KGHDR and CDR2 is SFDVKD. The CDR3 loop reads CATSGRDGMNTEAFF. The CDR3 DNA sequence: TGTGCCACCAGTGGGAGGGACGGCATGAACACTGAAGCTTTCTTT.

This clonotype has only one observation. J is TRBJ2-5 and V is TRBV5-6; 10 nucleotides line up with TRBD2. V was clipped by 0 bases and J by 1 base; unmatched bases: 3. The germline CDR1 and CDR2 sequences are SGHDT and YYEEEE. CDR3 length equals 16 residues. CDR3 nucleotide sequence: TGTGCCAGCAGCTTGGTACTAGCGGGGTCCCAAGAGACCCAGTACTTC. The encoded protein is CASSLVLAGSQETQYF.

This clonotype was observed a handful of times. The rearrangement joins TRBV20-1 to TRBJ1-2, with no clear D. V was trimmed by 0 bases and J by 2 bases, leaving 10 bases between them. The CDR3 contains 14 residues. Germline CDR1 DFQATT, CDR2 SNEGSKA (reference sequence). In nucleotides, the CDR3 is TGCAGTGCTAGAGATGGGGATAAAAACTATGGCTACACCTTC. Translated, it gives CSARDGDKNYGYTF.

The rearrangement links TRBV19 to TRBJ2-1; TRBD2 agrees at 15 bases. Germline V gives CDR1 LNHDA, CDR2 SQIVND (reference sequence). The length of the CDR3 is 18 residues. V shed 4 bases, J shed 9 bases, and the junction held 13 bases outside the gene matches. DNA of the CDR3: TGTGCCAGTAGTACCCCTTTGAGGACTAGCGGGGGGGCCGGTGAGCAGTTCTTC. It codes for CASSTPLRTSGGAGEQFF.

The chain joins TRBV19 to TRBJ2-7, with D tentatively TRBD2 (6 bases). Trimming removed 7 bases at V and 3 bases at J, with 16 bases between. From germline, CDR1 is LNHDA and CDR2 SQIVND (reference sequence). The CDR3 consists of 14 residues. CDR3 region: CASTPTGGVYEQYF. For the CDR3, the DNA is TGTGCCAGTACCCCAACAGGAGGGGTCTACGAGCAGTACTTC. Looking up the rest from reference TRBV19 and TRBJ2-7 gives the full variable domain: DGGITQSPKYLFRKEGQNVTLSCEQNLNHDAMYWYRQDPGQGLRLIYYSQIVNDFQKGDIAEGYSVSREKKESFPLTVTSAQKNPTAFYLCASTPTGGVYEQYFGPGTRLTVT.

The V gene is TRBV6-6, the J gene TRBJ1-3; TRBD1 is a possible D gene (5 bases). V shed 5 bases and J shed 2 bases, with 16 bases lying between them. The CDR3 runs 16 residues. Germline assignment: CDR1 MNHNY and CDR2 SVGAGI (reference sequence). The CDR3 DNA reads TGTGCCAGCAGTCCCTGGGACCCCGGCCCTGGAAACACCATATATTTT. Translated, it gives CASSPWDPGPGNTIYF.

The chain is built from TRBV7-9 and TRBJ1-2, with 7 bases fitting TRBD1. V lost 5 bases, J lost 4 bases, and 10 bases stayed unmatched. The CDR3 length is 15 residues. Germline V gives CDR1 SEHNR, CDR2 FQNEAQ (reference sequence). Here the CDR3 DNA reads TGTGCCAGCAGCCAGACAGGGTACCAACTCTATGGCTACACCTTC. Protein sequence: CASSQTGYQLYGYTF.

The chain recombines TRBV7-9 with TRBJ1-1; a weak D match, TRBD1 (5 bases). Trimming took 5 bases from V and 6 from J, leaving 16 bases between them. CDR3 size: 14 residues. Per germline, CDR1 SEHNR and CDR2 FQNEAQ (reference sequence). The DNA for the CDR3 is TGTGCCAGCAGCCCCCCCGACCGAGGGGCTGAAGCTTTCTTT. As protein: CASSPPDRGAEAFF.

This clonotype was seen a few times. V gene TRBV27 combines with J gene TRBJ1-6; D not certain. Trimming took off 5 bases at V and 7 bases at J, with 18 bases between the two ends. Germline CDR1 MNHEY, CDR2 SMNVEV (reference sequence). This CDR3 is built from 16 residues. CDR3 coding DNA: TGTGCCAGCAGTACTCTTGTCCGATCGGGGAATTCACCCCTCCACTTT. It encodes CASSTLVRSGNSPLHF.

This clonotype was observed a handful of times. The rearrangement joins TRBV12-3 or TRBV12-4 to TRBJ2-2, with D hard to call. This CDR3 has 15 residues. Trimming removed 3 bases at V and 1 base at J, with 9 bases between. For the CDR3, the DNA is TGTGCCAGCAGTTTCTCTGGGGAGAACACCGGGGAGCTGTTTTTT. This sequence encodes CASSFSGENTGELFF.

J is TRBJ1-1 and V is TRBV9; D gene unclear. Germline CDR1 and CDR2: SGDLS and YYNGEE. The CDR3 has 15 amino acids. The germline V and J ends were trimmed by 4 bases and 0 bases, with 13 bases remaining between them. CDR3 coding DNA: TGTGCCAGCAGCCCTCGGTGGGGTATGAACACTGAAGCTTTCTTT. Protein product: CASSPRWGMNTEAFF.